This TCR beta chain appears in the sequencing data of a study of cytomegalovirus exposure and HLA in healthy donors (dated by TCRdb to about 2017). For the study in its entirety: In an earlier analysis of approximately 500 of the donors, about 260 Gb of sequence data and some 120 million unique TCR beta sequences from 150 million to 200 million T cells were reported. Roughly 300 gigabases of sequencing data and approximately 91 million unique TCR sequences made up an early release that covered about 640 HLA-typed donors. Of the roughly 410 genotyped donors, 75% to 85% were placed in the genetic ancestry cluster associated with self-reported Caucasian donors. The aim of the study was to test whether cataloging public T cell receptors could identify signatures of past pathogen exposure. The T cell repertoires of under 700 subjects were profiled by immunosequencing and related to cytomegalovirus serostatus. A separate validation cohort of more than 100 different subjects was used in addition to the approximately 640-subject first cohort. High-throughput TCR immunosequencing, statistical association of individual TCRs with disease status, and machine learning were combined to predict cytomegalovirus infection status. A later analysis re-analyzed previously published TCR beta repertoires from 550 to 700 donors and added high-resolution HLA genotyping to study TCR occurrence patterns. In the later analysis, no new phenotypic data were used to find candidate immune exposures; instead, reliance was placed on TCR beta sequences and their occurrence across donors. An earlier analysis of some 600 of the donors applied high-throughput TCR beta sequencing to assess whether each TCR beta V gene segment acted as functional or pseudogenic. Donor age, sex, ethnicity and CMV serostatus were compiled alongside the repertoire data. A later genetic analysis used genome-wide SNP genotypes for about 55% of the 666 donors, treating that subset as a discovery cohort. All discovery cohort repertoires had been generated using a single sequencing platform. Both class I and class II loci were covered by HLA typing, at four-digit resolution. Typing coverage differed by locus: A, B, C, DRB1 and DQB1 were typed in roughly 620-630 donors, DQA1 in about 510, DPA1 in around 600, and DPB1 in roughly 450. Roughly five DR-DQ haplotypes were treated as single units for association and clustering because of strong linkage in the cohort. Across approximately 400 genotyped donors of the cohort, an average of approximately 200,000 unique TCR beta nucleotide sequences per donor were sequenced, and roughly a sixth of those sequences were non-productive. What the work shows at the level of the full study, not this receptor alone: Broadly in line with IMGT annotations, most TCR beta V segments showed up in productive rearrangements about 87% or about 30% of the time in an earlier analysis of several hundred of the donors. A group of highly shared sequence variants was considered likely to be a technical artifact of the sequencing pipeline. Approximately 16 rarely observed V segments, including chromosome 9 orphons, were excluded from the earlier analysis of several hundred of the donors because counts were too low. In a later analysis, HLA-associated TCR beta chains were found to be more clonally expanded and to have lower generation probabilities than equally common non-associated chains. According to a later analysis, parvovirus B19, influenza, CMV and Epstein-Barr virus appeared linked to several top co-occurrence clusters. Because the 87-base-pair reads could not distinguish some IMGT-functional V segments, including TRBV6-2 and TRBV6-3, those segments were excluded. CMV serostatus was the only immune exposure information available for the cohort. Because some donors lacked HLA typing at each locus, the association tests relied only on the typed subset. A later genetic analysis reported fewer N-insertions in productive TCRs among donors in an Asian-associated ancestry cluster than the roughly 640-donor mean. A later genetic analysis associated a missense DCLRE1C variant with V-gene and J-gene trimming of TCR beta chains, and an independent cohort replicated the association. A further reported finding was that TCR beta sequences accurately predicted the HLA-A and HLA-B alleles for most subjects in the first cohort. A later analysis found that TCR association rates varied across HLA loci, with DRB1 alleles showing the most associated TCRs and HLA-C alleles the fewest. The classifier was reported to diagnose cytomegalovirus status with high specificity and sensitivity in both the original cohort and the validation cohort. The presence/absence analyses assumed that sequencing depth was roughly uniform across donors, and that assumption may not be true. In vitro tests confirmed that a few of the cytomegalovirus-associated TCR beta chains recognize cytomegalovirus antigens. A later analysis found that most CMV-associated TCR beta chains appeared HLA-restricted, with HLA associations seemingly driven largely by CMV exposure. A later analysis associated about 16,000 TCR beta sequences with specific HLA alleles at a false discovery rate of 0.05. In the study, 164 TCR beta chains were listed as associated with cytomegalovirus. According to the authors, the approach could potentially be generalized to other disease states and immunological phenotypes. Assigning TCR associations to individual alleles was difficult when HLA alleles, especially DR and DQ, strongly co-occurred. Only TCR beta chains were sequenced in this cohort, and the absence of alpha or paired-chain data limited detectable features. Linkage disequilibrium might explain the correlated functional status among segregating V segments, but an unknown experimental factor could not be ruled out. Most TCR sequences were observed very rarely across donors, whereas some public TCRs were present in many individuals.

Receptors were amplified or captured by the immunoSEQ multiplex PCR assay. The multiplex PCR relied on a mix of 60 forward primers for TCR Vbeta segments and 13 reverse primers for TCR Jbeta segments. The CDR3 region of rearranged TCR beta genes was amplified from genomic DNA by a multiplex PCR assay. The Illumina HiSeq System was used to sequence the amplified TCR beta libraries as 87-base-pair reads. The source study handled its data this way. In a later analysis, roughly 80 million unique TCR beta chains were counted across the approximately 620 repertoires, and roughly 11 million of these chains were shared by at least two donors. To remove PCR and sequencing errors, raw reads were error-corrected and collapsed into unique sequences using a nearest-neighbor algorithm that merged closely related sequences. Alignment of CDR3 sequences to IMGT reference sequences was used to assign V, D and J gene segments. For a sequence to be retained, a match of at least six nucleotides to both a V gene segment and a J gene segment was required. A rearrangement counted as productive if the CDR3 had no stop codons and remained in frame with V and J, and every other rearrangement counted as non-productive. CDR3 was defined by IMGT convention, running from the second conserved V-encoded cysteine to the conserved J-encoded phenylalanine. Sequences without an unambiguous match to a single V gene segment were excluded from the earlier analysis of about 600 of the donors. In an earlier analysis of approximately 500 of the donors, a V segment was called functional when productive rearrangements were above 56.7%, and segregating when the standard deviation between donors exceeded 5%. A statistical classification framework was built to diagnose cytomegalovirus status from the catalog of TCR beta chain sequences. V and J gene assignment, in a later analysis, came from comparing TCR nucleotide sequences with IMGT/GENE-DB human TR gene sequences. Using the TCRdist pipeline, a later analysis assigned CDR3 sequences along with most-parsimonious VDJ recombination scenarios. In a later analysis, each TCR beta chain was defined by its CDR3 amino acid sequence together with its V-gene family, and reads lacking a unique V-gene family were excluded. In a later analysis, 450 to 600 highly shared, low-generation-probability nucleotide sequences were removed to address suspected cross-contamination and a sequencing artifact. A later analysis calculated a clonal expansion index for each public chain from normalized within-repertoire ranks of inferred template counts. In a later analysis, generation probabilities were computed with a VDJ recombination model fitted to out-of-frame rearrangements, and the resulting probabilities were checked against IGoR. In a later analysis, TCR-TCR, TCR-HLA and TCR-CMV co-occurrence was scored with hypergeometric tests, and a repertoire-size bias correction was applied to TCR pairs. To estimate false discovery rates, a later analysis permuted the HLA or CMV assignments 20 times. A later analysis grouped co-occurring TCRs with DBSCAN, adding TCRdist sequence similarity when clustering within HLA-allele-positive subsets. Co-occurrence clustering excluded repertoires with fewer than 30,000 or more than 120,000 public chains, plus five with anomalous nucleotide sharing. The immuneACCESS repertoire file appears here via TCRdb, limited to in-frame rearrangements. These files lack a portion of the clones; in checked studies, under half of the deficit traces to unresolved V genes, and the cause of the others is not known. The V and J calls and clone size were taken over from that table, and D and trimming were inferred from the DNA. The sample contains around 150,000 clones, approximately 77% of them found a single time. Of the sample, 2% to 2.5% falls within the top ten clones.

Regarding this clone: No cognate antigen has been identified for it. The record has no base qualities; no much larger clone is one base away.

The cohort was made up of 666 healthy bone marrow donors. Cohort members were all nominally healthy when sampled, although unrecorded immune exposures were likely present. The donor was CMV seronegative and belonged to the group of 352 seronegative cohort members. A peripheral blood sample was provided by each donor, and peripheral blood mononuclear cells were used for TCR beta sequencing. The Qiagen DNeasy Blood Extraction Kit was used to extract genomic DNA from the blood cell samples. V sheds 3 bases and J sheds 3 bases, leaving 14 bases between their ends. CDR1 and CDR2, per the germline V gene, are SGHVS and FQNEAQ. There are 15 amino acids in the CDR3, from cysteine to phenylalanine inclusive. Only CDR3 DNA is held: 45 bases, read in frame from base 1.

The source material was PBMCs. This TCR was sampled from a man aged 25 to 45 in good health and CMV-seronegative. The sequence is built from TRBV7-8 and TRBJ1-1; no confident D gene assignment can be made. The CDR3 reads CASSFFDDRDTEAFF. The bases are TGTGCCAGCAGCTTTTTTGACGATCGGGACACTGAAGCTTTCTTT.